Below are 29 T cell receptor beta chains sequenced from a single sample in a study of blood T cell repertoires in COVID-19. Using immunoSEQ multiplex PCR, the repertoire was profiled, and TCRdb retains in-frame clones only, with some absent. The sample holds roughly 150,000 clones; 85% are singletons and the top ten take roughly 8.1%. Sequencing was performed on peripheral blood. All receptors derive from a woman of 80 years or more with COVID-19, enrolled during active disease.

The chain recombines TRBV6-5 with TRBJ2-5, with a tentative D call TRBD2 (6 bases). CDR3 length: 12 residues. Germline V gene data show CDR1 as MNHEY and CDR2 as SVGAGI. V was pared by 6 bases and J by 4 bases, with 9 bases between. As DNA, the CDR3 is TGTGCCAGCAGAGTGGGGGGAGAGACCCAGTACTTC. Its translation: CASRVGGETQYF.

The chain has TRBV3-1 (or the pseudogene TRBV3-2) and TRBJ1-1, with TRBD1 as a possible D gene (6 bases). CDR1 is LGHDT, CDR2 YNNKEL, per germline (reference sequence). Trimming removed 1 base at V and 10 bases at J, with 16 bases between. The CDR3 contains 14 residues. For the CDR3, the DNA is TGTGCCAGCAGCCAAGCGACAGGCCCGGATGGAGCTTTCTTT. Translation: CASSQATGPDGAFF.

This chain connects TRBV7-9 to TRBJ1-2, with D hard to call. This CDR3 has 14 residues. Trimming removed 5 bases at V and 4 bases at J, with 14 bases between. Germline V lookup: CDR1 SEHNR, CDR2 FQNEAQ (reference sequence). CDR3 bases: TGTGCCAGCAGCCCGACTGCTACCTCCTATGGCTACACCTTC. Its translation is CASSPTATSYGYTF.

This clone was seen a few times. CDR3 nucleotide sequence: TGTGCCAGCAGCCAAGGACAGCGATATAATTCACCCCTCCACTTT. This translates into CASSQGQRYNSPLHF. The chain couples TRBV3-1 (or the pseudogene TRBV3-2) to TRBJ1-6, with D possibly matching TRBD1 (5 bases). In germline, CDR1 is LGHDT, CDR2 YNNKEL (reference sequence). This CDR3 has 15 amino acids. V was cut by 1 base and J by 4 bases, with 8 bases left in between.

The CDR3 spells CASSSGQVTANYGYTF. CDR3 sequence (DNA): TGCGCCAGCAGCTCGGGACAGGTTACAGCTAACTATGGCTACACCTTC. This rearrangement joins TRBV5-1 to TRBJ1-2; 8 nucleotides match TRBD1. Unmatched junction bases numbered 7, after V lost 3 bases and J lost 0 bases. Germline V gene data show CDR1 as SGHRS and CDR2 as YFSETQ. CDR3 length: 16 amino acids.

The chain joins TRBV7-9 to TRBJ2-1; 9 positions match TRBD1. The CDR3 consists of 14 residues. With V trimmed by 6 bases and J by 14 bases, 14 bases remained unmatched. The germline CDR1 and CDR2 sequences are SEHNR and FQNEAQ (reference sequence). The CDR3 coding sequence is TGTGCCAGCAGTCGGGACAGGGTTTTTCGTGGAGAGTTCTTC. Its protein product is CASSRDRVFRGEFF.

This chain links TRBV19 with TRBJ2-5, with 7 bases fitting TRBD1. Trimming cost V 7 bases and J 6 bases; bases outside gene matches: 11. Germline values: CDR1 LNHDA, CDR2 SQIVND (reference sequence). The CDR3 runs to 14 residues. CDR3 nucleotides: TGTGCCAGTAATGCAGGGGGATTATTAAAGACCCAGTACTTC. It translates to CASNAGGLLKTQYF.

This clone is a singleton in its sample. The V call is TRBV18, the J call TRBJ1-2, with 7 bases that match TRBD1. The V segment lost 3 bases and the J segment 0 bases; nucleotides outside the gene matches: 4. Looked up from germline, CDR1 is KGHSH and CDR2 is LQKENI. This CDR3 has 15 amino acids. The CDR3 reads CASSPDRNTNYGYTF. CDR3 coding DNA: TGTGCCAGCTCACCGGACAGGAATACTAACTATGGCTACACCTTC.

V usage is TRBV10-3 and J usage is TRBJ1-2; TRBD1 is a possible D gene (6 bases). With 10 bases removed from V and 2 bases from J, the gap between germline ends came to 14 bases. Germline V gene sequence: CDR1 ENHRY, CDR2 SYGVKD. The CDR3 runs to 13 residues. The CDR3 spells CATSGTSNYGYTF. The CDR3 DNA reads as TGTGCCACGTCCGGGACAAGCAACTATGGCTACACCTTC.

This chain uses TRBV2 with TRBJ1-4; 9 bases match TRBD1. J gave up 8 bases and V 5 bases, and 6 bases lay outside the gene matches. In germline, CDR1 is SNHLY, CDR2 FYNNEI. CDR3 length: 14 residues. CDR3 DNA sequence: TGTGCCAGCAGTCCAGACAGGGGGGGCGAAAAACTGTTTTTT. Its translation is CASSPDRGGEKLFF.

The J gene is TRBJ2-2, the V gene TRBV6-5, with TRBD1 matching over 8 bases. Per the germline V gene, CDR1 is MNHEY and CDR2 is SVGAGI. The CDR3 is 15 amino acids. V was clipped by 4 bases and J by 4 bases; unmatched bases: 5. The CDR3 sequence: CASSSQGAITGELFF. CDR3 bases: TGTGCCAGCAGTTCTCAGGGGGCGATCACCGGGGAGCTGTTTTTT.

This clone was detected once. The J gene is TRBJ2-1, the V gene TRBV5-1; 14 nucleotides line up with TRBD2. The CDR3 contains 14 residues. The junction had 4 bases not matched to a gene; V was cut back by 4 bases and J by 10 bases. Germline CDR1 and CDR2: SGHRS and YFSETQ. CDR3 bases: TGCGCCAGCAGCGAGGGACTAGCGGGGGTGGAGCAGTTCTTC. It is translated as CASSEGLAGVEQFF.

The CDR3 here is CASSLAFTGPGYTF. DNA of the CDR3: TGTGCCAGCAGCTTGGCCTTCACAGGGCCTGGCTACACCTTC. The gene calls are TRBV5-6 and TRBJ1-2, with D maybe TRBD1 (6 bases). CDR1 is SGHDT and CDR2 is YYEEEE in the germline V gene. The length of the CDR3 is 14 residues. Trimming removed 0 bases at V and 7 bases at J, with 13 bases between.

This chain's CDR3 is CASSHRDEAYEQYF. CDR3 nucleotides: TGTGCCAGCAGCCACAGGGACGAGGCCTACGAGCAGTACTTC. This chain links TRBV7-9 with TRBJ2-7, with D maybe TRBD1 (6 bases). Germline assignment: CDR1 SEHNR and CDR2 FQNEAQ (reference sequence). Trimming took 5 bases from V and 2 from J, leaving 13 bases between them. This CDR3 comprises 14 residues.

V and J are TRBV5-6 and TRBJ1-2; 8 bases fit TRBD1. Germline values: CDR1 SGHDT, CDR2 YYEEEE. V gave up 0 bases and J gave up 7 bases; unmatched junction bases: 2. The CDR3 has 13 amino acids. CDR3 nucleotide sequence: TGTGCCAGCAGCTTGGGACAGGGGCTTGGCTACACCTTC. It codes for CASSLGQGLGYTF. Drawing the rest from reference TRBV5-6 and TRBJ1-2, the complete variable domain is DAGVTQSPTHLIKTRGQQVTLRCSPKSGHDTVSWYQQALGQGPQFIFQYYEEEERQRGNFPDRFSGHQFPNYSSELNVNALLLGDSALYLCASSLGQGLGYTFGSGTRLTVV.

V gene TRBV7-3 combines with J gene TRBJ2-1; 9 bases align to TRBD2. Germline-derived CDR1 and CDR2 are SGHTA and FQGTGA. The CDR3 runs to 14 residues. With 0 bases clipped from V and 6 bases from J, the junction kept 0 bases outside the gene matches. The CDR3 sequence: CASSLTSGGNEQFF. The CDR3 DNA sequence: TGTGCCAGCAGCTTAACTAGCGGGGGCAATGAGCAGTTCTTC.

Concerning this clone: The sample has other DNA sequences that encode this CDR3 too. In nucleotides, the CDR3 is TGCGCCAGCAGCTTGGAGGGGGCTCGGAACACTGAAGCTTTCTTT. Translated, it gives CASSLEGARNTEAFF. This rearrangement joins TRBV5-1 to TRBJ1-1; TRBD1 agrees at 7 bases. V trimming: 0 bases; J trimming: 1 base; junction bases outside the gene matches: 3. Germline V CDR1 and CDR2: SGHRS, YFSETQ. This CDR3 spans 15 amino acids.

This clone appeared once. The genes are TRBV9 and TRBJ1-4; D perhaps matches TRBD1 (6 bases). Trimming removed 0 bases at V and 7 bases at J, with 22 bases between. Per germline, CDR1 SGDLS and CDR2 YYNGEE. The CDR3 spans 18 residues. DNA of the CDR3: TGTGCCAGCAGCGTAGACACAGGGTTTGCTCTACCTTCTGAAAAACTGTTTTTT. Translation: CASSVDTGFALPSEKLFF.

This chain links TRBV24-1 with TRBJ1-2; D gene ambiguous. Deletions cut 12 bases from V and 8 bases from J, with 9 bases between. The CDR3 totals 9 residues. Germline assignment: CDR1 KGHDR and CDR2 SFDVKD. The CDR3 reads CALLEGYTF. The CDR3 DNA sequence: TGTGCCCTCCTCGAGGGCTACACCTTC.

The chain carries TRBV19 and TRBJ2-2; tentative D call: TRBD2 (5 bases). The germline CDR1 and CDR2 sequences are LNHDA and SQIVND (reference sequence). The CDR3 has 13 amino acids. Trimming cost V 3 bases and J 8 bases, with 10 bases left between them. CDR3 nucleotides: TGTGCCAGTAGTATTCCGGGGAATGGGGAGCTGTTTTTT. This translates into CASSIPGNGELFF.

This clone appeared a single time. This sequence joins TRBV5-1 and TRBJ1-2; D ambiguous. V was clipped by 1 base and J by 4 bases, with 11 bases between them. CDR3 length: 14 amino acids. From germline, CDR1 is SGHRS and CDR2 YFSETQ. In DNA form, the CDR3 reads TGCGCCAGCAGCTTGAACGCAGAAACCTATGGCTACACCTTC. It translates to CASSLNAETYGYTF.

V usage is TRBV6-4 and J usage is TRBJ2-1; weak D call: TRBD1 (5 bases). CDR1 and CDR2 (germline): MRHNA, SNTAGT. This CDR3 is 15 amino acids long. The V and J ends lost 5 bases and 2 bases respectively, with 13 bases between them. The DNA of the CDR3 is TGTGCCAGCAGTTCTGAAGTGGGGCCCTACAATGAGCAGTTCTTC. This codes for CASSSEVGPYNEQFF.

The CDR3 region is CATSVRGGGSDTQYF. The CDR3 DNA sequence: TGTGCCACCAGTGTGAGGGGCGGGGGGTCAGATACGCAGTATTTT. This chain uses TRBV24-1 with TRBJ2-3; 8 nucleotides align to TRBD2. V shed 5 bases, J shed 4 bases, and the junction held 7 bases outside the gene matches. CDR3 size: 15 residues. CDR1 and CDR2 from the germline V gene are KGHDR and SFDVKD.

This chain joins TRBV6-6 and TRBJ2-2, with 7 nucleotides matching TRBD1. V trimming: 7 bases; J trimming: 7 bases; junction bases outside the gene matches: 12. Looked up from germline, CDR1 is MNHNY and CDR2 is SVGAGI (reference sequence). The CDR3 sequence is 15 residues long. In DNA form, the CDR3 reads TGTGCCAGCACCCTCTCGGGACAGCAGTACGGGGAGCTGTTTTTT. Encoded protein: CASTLSGQQYGELFF.

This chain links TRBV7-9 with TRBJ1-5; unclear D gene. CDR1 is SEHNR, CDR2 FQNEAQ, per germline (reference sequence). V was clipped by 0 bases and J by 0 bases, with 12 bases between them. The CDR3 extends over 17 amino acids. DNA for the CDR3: TGTGCCAGCAGCTTAGCTGGAGGGAAGGATAGCAATCAGCCCCAGCATTTT. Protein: CASSLAGGKDSNQPQHF.

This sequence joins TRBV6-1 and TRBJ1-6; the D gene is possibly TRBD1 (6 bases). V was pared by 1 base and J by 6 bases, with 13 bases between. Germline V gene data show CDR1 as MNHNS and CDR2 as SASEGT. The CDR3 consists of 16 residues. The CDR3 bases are TGTGCCAGCAGTGAAGGTCCGACAGGAGCTAATTCACCCCTCCACTTT. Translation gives CASSEGPTGANSPLHF.

CDR3 nucleotides: TGCGCCAGCAGCAAACAGGGGGGAGATTCACCCCTCCACTTT. Translated: CASSKQGGDSPLHF. V is TRBV5-1 and J is TRBJ1-6, with 8 nucleotides matching TRBD1. The length of the CDR3 is 14 residues. J was trimmed by 8 bases and V by 4 bases; bases with no gene match: 5. Germline CDR1 and CDR2: SGHRS and YFSETQ.

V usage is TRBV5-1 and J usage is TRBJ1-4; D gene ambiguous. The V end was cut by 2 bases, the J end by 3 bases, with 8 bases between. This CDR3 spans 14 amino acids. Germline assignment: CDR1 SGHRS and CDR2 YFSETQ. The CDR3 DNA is TGCGCCAGCAGCTTCCTAACGGCTAATGAAAAACTGTTTTTT. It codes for CASSFLTANEKLFF.

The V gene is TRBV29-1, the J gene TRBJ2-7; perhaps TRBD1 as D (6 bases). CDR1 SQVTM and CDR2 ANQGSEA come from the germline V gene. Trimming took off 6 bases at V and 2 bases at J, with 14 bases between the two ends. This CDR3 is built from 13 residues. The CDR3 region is CSVRPQGAYEQYF. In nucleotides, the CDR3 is TGCAGCGTCCGACCACAGGGTGCCTACGAGCAGTACTTC.